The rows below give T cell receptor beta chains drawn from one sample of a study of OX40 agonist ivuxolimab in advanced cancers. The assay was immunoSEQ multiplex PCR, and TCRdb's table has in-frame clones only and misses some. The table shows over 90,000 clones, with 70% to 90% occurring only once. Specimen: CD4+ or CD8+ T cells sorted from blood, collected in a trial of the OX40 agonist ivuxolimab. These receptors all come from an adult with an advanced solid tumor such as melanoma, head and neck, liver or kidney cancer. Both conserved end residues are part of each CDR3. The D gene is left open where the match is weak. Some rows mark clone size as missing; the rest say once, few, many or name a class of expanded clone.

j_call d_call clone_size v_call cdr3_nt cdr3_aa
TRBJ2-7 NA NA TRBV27 TGTGCCAGCAGTTTAACCGGGACTCAAAAGGAGTACTTC CASSLTGTQKEYF
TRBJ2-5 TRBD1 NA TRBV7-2 TGTGCCAGCAGAATGGACAGGGGTTCGTGGACCCAGTACTTC CASRMDRGSWTQYF
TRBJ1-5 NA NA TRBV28 TGTGCCAGCAGTCTCCAATCCCATTCCAATCAGCCCCAGCATTTT CASSLQSHSNQPQHF
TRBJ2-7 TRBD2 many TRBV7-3 TGTGCCAGCAGCTTGAGCGGGGGGAGCTCCTACGAGCAGTACTTC CASSLSGGSSYEQYF
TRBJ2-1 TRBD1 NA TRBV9 TGTGCCAGCAGCGTAGGACCCGGACAGGGGGCTCAAGATGAGCAGTTCTTC CASSVGPGQGAQDEQFF
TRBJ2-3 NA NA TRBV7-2 TGTGCCAGCAGCGTCTGGGACCTACAGTATTTT CASSVWDLQYF
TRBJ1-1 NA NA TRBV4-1 TGCGCCAGCAGTACGTGGGACGGTGGGACTGAAGCTTTCTTT CASSTWDGGTEAFF
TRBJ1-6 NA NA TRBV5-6 TGTGCCAGCAGCCCGATGAAGGGAGCTAGGAATTCACCCCTCCACTTT CASSPMKGARNSPLHF
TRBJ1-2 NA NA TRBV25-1 TGTGCCAGCAGTGAATATGGTACAGGAGACTATGGCTACACCTTC CASSEYGTGDYGYTF
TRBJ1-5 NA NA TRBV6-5 TGTGCCAGCAAGTCAAACAGCGGGGGGGAACAGCCCCAGCATTTT CASKSNSGGEQPQHF
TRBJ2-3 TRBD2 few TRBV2 TGTGCCAGCAGGGACCTCGGGGGGGTAAGCACAGATACGCAGTATTTT CASRDLGGVSTDTQYF
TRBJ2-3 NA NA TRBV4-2 TGTGCCAGCAGCCAAGGGGCCGAAGATACGCAGTATTTT CASSQGAEDTQYF
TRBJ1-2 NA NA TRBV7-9 TGTGCCAGCAGCTTACCGCCAAGGCCTAACTATGGCTACACCTTC CASSLPPRPNYGYTF
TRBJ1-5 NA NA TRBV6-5 TGTGCCAGCAGTTACAAGGCAGGCAATCAGCCCCAGCATTTT CASSYKAGNQPQHF
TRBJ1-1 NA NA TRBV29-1 TGCAGCGCAGGCTTGGTCATGAACACTGAAGCTTTCTTT CSAGLVMNTEAFF
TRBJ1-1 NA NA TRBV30 TGTGCCTGGAGTTCCAGTGAATACACTGAAGCTTTCTTT CAWSSSEYTEAFF
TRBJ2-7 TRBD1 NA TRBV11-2 TGTGCCAGCAGCTCCTCCAGGGGGTCCTACGAGCAGTACTTC CASSSSRGSYEQYF
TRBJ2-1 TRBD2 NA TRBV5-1 TGCGCCAGCAGCGTGTTAGCGGGAGGGACGGGGAATGAGCAGTTCTTC CASSVLAGGTGNEQFF
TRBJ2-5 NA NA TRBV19 TGTGCCAGTAGTATGTCGAGTAATGGGGAGACCCAGTACTTC CASSMSSNGETQYF
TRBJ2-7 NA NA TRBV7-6 TGTGCCAGCAGCGAACAATACGAGCAGTACTTC CASSEQYEQYF
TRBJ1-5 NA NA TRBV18 TGTGCCAGCTCACCACCAGGCCAGGGTTTCAATCAGCCCCAGCATTTT CASSPPGQGFNQPQHF
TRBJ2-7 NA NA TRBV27 TGTGCCAGCAGTTTAAAAAAGGGAATCTACGAGCAGTACTTC CASSLKKGIYEQYF
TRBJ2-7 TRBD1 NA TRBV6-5 TGTGCCAGCAGTTATTCCAGGGGGACCTACGAGCAGTACTTC CASSYSRGTYEQYF
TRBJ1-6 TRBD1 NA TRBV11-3 TGTGCCAGCAGCTCCAGACAGGGAGGCAATTCACCCCTCCACTTT CASSSRQGGNSPLHF
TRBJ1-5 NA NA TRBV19 TGTGCCAGTAGTACCCCAAGGTACGCCGATAGCAATCAGCCCCAGCATTTT CASSTPRYADSNQPQHF
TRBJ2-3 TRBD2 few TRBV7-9 TGTGCCAGCAGCCTTCAATCGGGGGGGGATACGCAGTATTTT CASSLQSGGDTQYF
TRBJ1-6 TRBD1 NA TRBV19 TGTGCCAGTCAAACCGGGACAGGAGCCTCACCCCTCCACTTT CASQTGTGASPLHF
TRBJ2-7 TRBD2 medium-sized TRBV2 TGTGCCAGCAGTCCAAAACTAGCGGGGTTTCAGTACTTC CASSPKLAGFQYF
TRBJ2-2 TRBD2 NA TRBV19 TGTGCCACTCCCTCCCCGACTAGCGGGGGGAACACCGGGGAGCTGTTTTTT CATPSPTSGGNTGELFF
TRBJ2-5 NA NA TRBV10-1 TGCGCCAGCAGTGAGAACCCCCCGGAGACCCAGTACTTC CASSENPPETQYF
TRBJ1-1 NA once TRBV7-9 TGTGCCAGCAGCTTCCTCACCACGGCGAACACTGAAGCTTTCTTT CASSFLTTANTEAFF
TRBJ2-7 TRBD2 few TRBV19 TGTGCCAGTAGTAATAGCGGGAGTAGCGGGAGGAGGTACTTC CASSNSGSSGRRYF
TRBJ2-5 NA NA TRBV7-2 TGTGCCAGCAGCTTCCAAGGCTCCGGAGGGGAGACCCAGTACTTC CASSFQGSGGETQYF
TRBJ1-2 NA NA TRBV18 TGTGCCAGCTCACCACCTGGGGCAGGACCTTCGGGGGGCTACACCTTC CASSPPGAGPSGGYTF
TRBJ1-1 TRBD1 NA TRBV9 TGTGCCAGCAGCCCCCAAACAGGGGCCACTGAAGCTTTCTTT CASSPQTGATEAFF
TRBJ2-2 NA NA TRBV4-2 TGTGCCAGCAGCCGGGACCTCACGAACACCGGGGAGCTGTTTTTT CASSRDLTNTGELFF